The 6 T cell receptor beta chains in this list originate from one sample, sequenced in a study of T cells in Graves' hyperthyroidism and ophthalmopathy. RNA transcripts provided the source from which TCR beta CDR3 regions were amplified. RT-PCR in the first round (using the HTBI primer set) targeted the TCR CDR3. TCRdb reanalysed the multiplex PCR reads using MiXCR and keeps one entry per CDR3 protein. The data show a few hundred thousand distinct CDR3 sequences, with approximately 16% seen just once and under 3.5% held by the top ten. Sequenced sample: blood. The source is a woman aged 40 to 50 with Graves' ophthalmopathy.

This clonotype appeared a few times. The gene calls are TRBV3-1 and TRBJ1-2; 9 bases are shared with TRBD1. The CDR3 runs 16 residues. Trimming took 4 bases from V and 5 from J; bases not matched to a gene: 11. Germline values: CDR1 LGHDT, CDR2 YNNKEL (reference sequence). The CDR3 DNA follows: TGTGCCAGCAGCCTTTCCGGGACAGGGACCGTTTATGGCTACACCTTC. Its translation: CASSLSGTGTVYGYTF.

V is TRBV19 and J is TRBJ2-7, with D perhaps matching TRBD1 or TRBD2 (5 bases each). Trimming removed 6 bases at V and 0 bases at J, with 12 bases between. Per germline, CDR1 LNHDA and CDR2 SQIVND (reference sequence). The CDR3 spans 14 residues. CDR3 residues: CASRRDAGSYEQYF. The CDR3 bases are TGTGCCAGTAGACGGGACGCCGGCTCCTACGAGCAGTACTTC.

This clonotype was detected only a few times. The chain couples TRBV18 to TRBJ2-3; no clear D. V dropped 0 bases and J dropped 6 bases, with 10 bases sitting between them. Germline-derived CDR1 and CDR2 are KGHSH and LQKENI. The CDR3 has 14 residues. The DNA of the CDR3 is TGTGCCAGCTCACCACCTTATCCGACGGATACGCAGTATTTT. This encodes CASSPPYPTDTQYF.

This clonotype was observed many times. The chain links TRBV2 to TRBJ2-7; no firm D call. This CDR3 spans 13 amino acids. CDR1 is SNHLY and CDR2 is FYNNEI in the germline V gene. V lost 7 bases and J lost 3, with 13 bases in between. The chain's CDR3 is CASTAPRLYEQYF. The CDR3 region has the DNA TGTGCCAGCACGGCCCCCCGGCTCTACGAGCAGTACTTC.

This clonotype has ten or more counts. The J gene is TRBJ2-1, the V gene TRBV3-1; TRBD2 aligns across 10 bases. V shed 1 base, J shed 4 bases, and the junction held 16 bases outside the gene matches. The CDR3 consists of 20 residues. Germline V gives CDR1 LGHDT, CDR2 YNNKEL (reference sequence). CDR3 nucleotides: TGTGCCAGCAGCCAAGGGCTAGCGGGAGCCCACCAAAAGATTTACAATGAGCAGTTCTTC. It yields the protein CASSQGLAGAHQKIYNEQFF.

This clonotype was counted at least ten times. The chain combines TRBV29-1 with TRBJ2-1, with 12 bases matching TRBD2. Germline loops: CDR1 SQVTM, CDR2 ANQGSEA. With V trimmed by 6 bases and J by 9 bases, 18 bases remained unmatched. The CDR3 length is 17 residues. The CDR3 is CSVGGRTSGMWDVEQFF. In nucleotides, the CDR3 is TGCAGCGTCGGAGGGAGGACTAGCGGGATGTGGGACGTTGAGCAGTTCTTC.